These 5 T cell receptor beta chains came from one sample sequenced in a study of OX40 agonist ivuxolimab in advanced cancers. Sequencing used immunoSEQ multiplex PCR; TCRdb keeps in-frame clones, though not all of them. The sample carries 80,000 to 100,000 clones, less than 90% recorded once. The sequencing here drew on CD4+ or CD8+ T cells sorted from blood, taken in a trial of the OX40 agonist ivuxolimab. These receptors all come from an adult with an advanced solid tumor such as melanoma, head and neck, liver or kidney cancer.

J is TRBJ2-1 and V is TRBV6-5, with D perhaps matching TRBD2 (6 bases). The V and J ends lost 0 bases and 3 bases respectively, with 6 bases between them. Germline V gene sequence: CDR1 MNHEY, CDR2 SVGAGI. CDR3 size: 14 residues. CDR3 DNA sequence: TGTGCCAGCAGTTACTCAGCGGGCTACAATGAGCAGTTCTTC. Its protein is CASSYSAGYNEQFF.

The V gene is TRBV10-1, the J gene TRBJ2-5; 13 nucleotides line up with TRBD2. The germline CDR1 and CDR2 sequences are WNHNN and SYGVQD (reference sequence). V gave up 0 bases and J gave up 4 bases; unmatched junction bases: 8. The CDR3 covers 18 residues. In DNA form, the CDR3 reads TGCGCCAGCAGTGAGTCAGAAGGACTAGCGGGAGTTCCAGAGACCCAGTACTTC. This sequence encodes CASSESEGLAGVPETQYF.

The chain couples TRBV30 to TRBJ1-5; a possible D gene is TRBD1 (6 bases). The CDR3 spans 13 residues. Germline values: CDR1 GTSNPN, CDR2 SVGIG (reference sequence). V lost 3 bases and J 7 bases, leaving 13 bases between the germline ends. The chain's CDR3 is CAWRWGAGQPQHF. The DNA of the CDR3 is TGTGCCTGGAGATGGGGGGCTGGGCAGCCCCAGCATTTT.

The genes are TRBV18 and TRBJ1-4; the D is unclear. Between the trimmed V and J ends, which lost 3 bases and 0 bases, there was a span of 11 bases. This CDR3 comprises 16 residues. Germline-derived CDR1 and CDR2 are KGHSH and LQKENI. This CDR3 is CASSPGRTATNEKLFF. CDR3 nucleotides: TGTGCCAGCTCACCCGGTAGGACTGCAACTAATGAAAAACTGTTTTTT.

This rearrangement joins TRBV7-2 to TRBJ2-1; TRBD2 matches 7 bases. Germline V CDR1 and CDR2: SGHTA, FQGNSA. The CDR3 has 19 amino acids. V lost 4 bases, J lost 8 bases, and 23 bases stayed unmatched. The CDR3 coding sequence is TGTGCCAGCAGCTCCCGCAACCGGGCGGGAGTCCCTTTCAGCGATGAGCAGTTCTTC. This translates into CASSSRNRAGVPFSDEQFF.